This TCR beta chain came from a study of CD8 T cells in ankylosing spondylitis. Quantitative 5'-RACE was performed with molecular barcodes, and it yielded the TCR beta libraries. TCRdb re-called the 5' RACE reads with MiXCR, one entry per CDR3 protein. The top ten hold approximately 0.5% of the sample, which has 750,000 to 850,000 distinct CDR3 sequences, about an eighth seen once. Trimming stripped 5 bases from V and 6 bases from J, with 17 bases between. The CDR3 is 13 residues long. Germline V gene data show CDR1 as DFQATT and CDR2 as SNEGSKA (reference sequence). With regard to this clonotype: The antigen is not known.

Points from the study as a whole: Characteristic of ankylosing spondylitis blood, it appeared, was a TCR beta motif comprising about eight highly homologous variants. CD8+ by phenotype, disease-linked clones were relatively rare in peripheral blood. A subset of motif variants has previously been described in the synovial fluid and blood of reactive arthritis. In ankylosing spondylitis patients, matched synovial fluid reportedly showed significant enrichment of disease-linked clones.

The sequence came from a male donor with ankylosing spondylitis. The sequencing sample was made of blood, either unsorted or a sorted T cell fraction (not recorded which). V and J are TRBV20-1 and TRBJ2-7; D unclear. The CDR3 bases are TGCAGTGCTCCGAATAGCACGGGCGGCGAGCAGTACTTC. Its protein product is CSAPNSTGGEQYF.